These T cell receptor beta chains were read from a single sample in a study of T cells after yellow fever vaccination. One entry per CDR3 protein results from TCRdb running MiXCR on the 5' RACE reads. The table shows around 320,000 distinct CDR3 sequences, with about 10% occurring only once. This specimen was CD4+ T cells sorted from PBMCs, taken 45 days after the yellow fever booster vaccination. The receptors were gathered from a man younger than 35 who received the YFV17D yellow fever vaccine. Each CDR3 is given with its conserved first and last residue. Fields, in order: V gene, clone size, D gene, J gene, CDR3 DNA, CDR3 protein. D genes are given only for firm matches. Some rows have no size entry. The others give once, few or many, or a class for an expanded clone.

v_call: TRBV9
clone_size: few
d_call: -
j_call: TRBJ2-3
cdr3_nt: TGTGCCAGCAAGGACACCCTCACAGATACGCAGTATTTT
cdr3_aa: CASKDTLTDTQYF

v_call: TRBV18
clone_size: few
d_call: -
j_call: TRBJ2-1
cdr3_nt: TGTGCCAGCTCACCAAACAGGGCCGATGAGCAGTTCTTC
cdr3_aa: CASSPNRADEQFF

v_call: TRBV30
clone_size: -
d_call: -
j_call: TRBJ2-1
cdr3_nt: TGTGCCTGGCGCCCGGGCCCCTCGAGAGGGTTCTTC
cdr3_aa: CAWRPGPSRGFF

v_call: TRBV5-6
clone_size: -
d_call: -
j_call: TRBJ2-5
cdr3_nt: TGTGCCAGCAGCTGGTTCGGGCGAGAGACCCAGTACTTC
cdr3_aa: CASSWFGRETQYF

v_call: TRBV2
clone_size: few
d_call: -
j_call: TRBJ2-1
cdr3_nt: TGTGCCAGCAGTGAATATCTTGGCTCCTACAATGAGCAGTTCTTC
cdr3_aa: CASSEYLGSYNEQFF

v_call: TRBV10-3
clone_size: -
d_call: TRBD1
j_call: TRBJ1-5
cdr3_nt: TGTGCCATCAGTACAGGGGATCAGCCCCAGCATTTT
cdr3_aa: CAISTGDQPQHF

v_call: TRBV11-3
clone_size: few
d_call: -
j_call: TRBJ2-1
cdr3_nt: TGTGCCAGCAGCCGAGACGGGGTAGACAATGAGCAGTTCTTC
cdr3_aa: CASSRDGVDNEQFF

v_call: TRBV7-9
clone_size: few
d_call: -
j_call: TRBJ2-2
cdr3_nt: TGTGCCAGCAGCCCCCAAGTCGGGGGCACCGGGGAGCTGTTTTTT
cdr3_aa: CASSPQVGGTGELFF

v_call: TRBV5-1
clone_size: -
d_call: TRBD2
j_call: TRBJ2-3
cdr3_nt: TGCGCCAGCAGCCGAGCGGGGGCCTCTAGCACAGATACGCAGTATTTT
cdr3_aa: CASSRAGASSTDTQYF

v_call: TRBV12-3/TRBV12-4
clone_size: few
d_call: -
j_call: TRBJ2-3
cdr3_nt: TGTGCCAGCAGAAACACAGTGGCTAGCCTCACAGATACGCAGTATTTT
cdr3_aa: CASRNTVASLTDTQYF

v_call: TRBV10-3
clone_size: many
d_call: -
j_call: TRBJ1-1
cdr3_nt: TGTGCCATCAGTGATTACGGGGGGAATATGGACACTGAAGCTTTCTTT
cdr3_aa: CAISDYGGNMDTEAFF